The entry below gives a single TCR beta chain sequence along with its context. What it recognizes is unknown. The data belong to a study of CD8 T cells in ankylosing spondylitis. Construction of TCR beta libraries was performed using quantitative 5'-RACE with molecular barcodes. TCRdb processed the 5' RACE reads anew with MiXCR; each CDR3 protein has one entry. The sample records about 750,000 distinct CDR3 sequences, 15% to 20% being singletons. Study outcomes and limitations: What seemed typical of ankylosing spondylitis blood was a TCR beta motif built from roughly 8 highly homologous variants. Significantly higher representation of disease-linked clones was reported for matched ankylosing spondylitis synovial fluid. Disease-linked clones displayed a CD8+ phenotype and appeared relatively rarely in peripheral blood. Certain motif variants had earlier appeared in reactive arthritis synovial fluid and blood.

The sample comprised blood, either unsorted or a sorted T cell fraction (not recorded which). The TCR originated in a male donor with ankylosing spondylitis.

This CDR3 reads CASSLSRTTILHNEQFF. The CDR3 DNA reads as TGTGCCAGCAGTTTATCCCGGACTACAATCCTACACAATGAGCAGTTCTTC. The genes are TRBV27 and TRBJ2-1; D is possibly TRBD2 (6 bases). Trimming removed 0 bases at V and 5 bases at J, with 17 bases between. Germline-derived CDR1 and CDR2 are MNHEY and SMNVEV (reference sequence). This CDR3 is 17 amino acids long.